The entry that follows covers one TCR beta chain sequence. The target antigen is unknown. In this CDR3 the conserved last residue, phenylalanine or tryptophan, is missing, so a read error is likely. The authors made TCR beta cDNA from approximately 490 ng total RNA with a constant-region primer. A slightly modified ARM-PCR protocol with three nested multiplex PCR rounds produced these TCR beta libraries. TRBV1-TRBV30 forward primers paired with a C-beta reverse primer drove the first two PCR rounds, about 10 cycles each. MiXCR was run by TCRdb on the multiplex PCR reads, yielding one entry per CDR3 protein. The sample holds approximately 330,000 distinct CDR3 sequences; roughly two thirds are singletons and the top ten take about 6.5%. RNA was extracted from whole blood without cell sorting, alongside germline DNA. This sample is part of a study of tumor-infiltrating lymphocytes in primary liver carcinoma. Study-level information: Patients had primary liver carcinoma treated by surgical resection.

V was clipped by 0 bases and J by 6 bases; unmatched bases: 10. Per the germline V gene, CDR1 is SGHRS and CDR2 is YFSETQ. The CDR3 is made up of 16 amino acids. Findings and caveats of the study: Blood trailed tumors significantly in top-250-clone fraction (p = 0.039).

Sequencing was carried out using peripheral blood. The chain combines TRBV5-1 with TRBJ1-1, with 8 nucleotides matching TRBD1. This TCR was sampled from a middle-aged man with primary liver carcinoma and hepatitis B virus infection. The CDR3 DNA is TGCGCCAGCAGCTTGGTCCAGGGGGCCGGGAGGGCTGAAGCTTTCTCT. Translating it yields CASSLVQGAGRAEAFS.